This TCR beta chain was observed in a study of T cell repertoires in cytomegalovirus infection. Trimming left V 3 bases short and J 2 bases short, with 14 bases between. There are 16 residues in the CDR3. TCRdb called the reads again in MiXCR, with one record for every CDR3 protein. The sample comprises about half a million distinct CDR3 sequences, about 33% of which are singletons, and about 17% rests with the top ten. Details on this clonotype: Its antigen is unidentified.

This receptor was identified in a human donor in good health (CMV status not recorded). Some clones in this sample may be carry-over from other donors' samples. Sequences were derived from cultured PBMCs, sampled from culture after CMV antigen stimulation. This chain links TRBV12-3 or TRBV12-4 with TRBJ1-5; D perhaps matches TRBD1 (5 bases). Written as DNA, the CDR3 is TGTGCCAGCAGTTTGGGGACTATATTTCGCAATCAGCCCCAGCATTTT. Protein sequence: CASSLGTIFRNQPQHF.